This TCR beta chain comes out of a study of Ad26.COV2.S vaccination and SARS-CoV-2 variants. As for this clone: Its antigen remains unidentified. This specimen includes other DNA sequences encoding the same CDR3.

The repertoire was sequenced with immunoSEQ multiplex PCR; TCRdb's copy has only in-frame clones and lacks some. The table has some 350,000 clones, 70% to 90% seen once. Per germline, CDR1 KGHSH and CDR2 LQKENI. The CDR3 length is 13 residues. V dropped 3 bases and J dropped 6 bases, with 12 bases sitting between them. Treatment meaning: roughly 19 received Ad26.COV2.S at low or high dose, single or two shots; about five received placebo; per-sample allocation not given. It was on day 63 after the first vaccine or placebo injection that samples were taken. The study, taken as a whole, reports: Vaccine recipients posted higher spike-specific TCR breadth than their placebo counterparts.

This TCR was sampled from a person aged 18-65 years who received the Ad26.COV2.S COVID-19 vaccine or a placebo. This chain uses TRBV18 with TRBJ2-7; D is possibly TRBD1 (6 bases). The source material was peripheral blood, sampled in a trial of Ad26.COV2.S vaccine versus placebo. The CDR3 loop reads CASSPAGGGEQYF. For the CDR3, the DNA is TGTGCCAGCTCACCGGCTGGGGGCGGCGAGCAGTACTTC.